This T cell receptor beta chain is from a study of blood T cell repertoires in COVID-19. Study-level information: The United States, Italy and Spain provided the acute and convalescent COVID-19 samples. The analysed material was cDNA or gDNA that came from T cells, B-cell-depleted T cells, or PBMCs.

Sequencing was performed with immunoSEQ multiplex PCR; in TCRdb, only in-frame clones are kept and a portion is missing. Of roughly 250,000 clones in the sample, about 88% are singletons; the top ten hold 2% to 2.5%. The receptor comes from a woman between 40 and 55 years old who had recovered from COVID-19. Material for sequencing was peripheral blood.

The chain's CDR3 is CAIHRVGGDYGYTF. The CDR3 region has the DNA TGTGCCATTCATCGGGTCGGCGGGGACTATGGCTACACCTTC. This chain uses TRBV28 with TRBJ1-2; no firm D call. In germline, CDR1 is MDHEN, CDR2 SYDVKM. The V end lost 10 bases, the J end lost 3 bases, and 18 bases lay between the germline ends. The CDR3 has 14 residues.